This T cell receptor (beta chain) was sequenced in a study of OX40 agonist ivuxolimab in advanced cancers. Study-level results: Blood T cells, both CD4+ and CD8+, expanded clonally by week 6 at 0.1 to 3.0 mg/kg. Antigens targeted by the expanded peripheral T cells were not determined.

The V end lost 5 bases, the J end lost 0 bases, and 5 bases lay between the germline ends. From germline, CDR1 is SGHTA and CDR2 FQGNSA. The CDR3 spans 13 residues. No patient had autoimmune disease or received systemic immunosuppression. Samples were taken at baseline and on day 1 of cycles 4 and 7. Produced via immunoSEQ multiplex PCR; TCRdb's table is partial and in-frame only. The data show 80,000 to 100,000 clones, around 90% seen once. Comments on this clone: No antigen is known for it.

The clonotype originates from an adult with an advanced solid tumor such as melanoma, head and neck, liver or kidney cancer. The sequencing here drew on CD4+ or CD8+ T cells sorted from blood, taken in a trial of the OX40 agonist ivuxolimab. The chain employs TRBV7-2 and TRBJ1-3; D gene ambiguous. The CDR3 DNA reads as TGTGCCAGCAGCCTGGACTCTGGAAACACCATATATTTT. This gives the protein CASSLDSGNTIYF.